One sample yielded the 10 T cell receptor beta chains listed below, sequenced in a study of regulatory T cells. Whole-study results and caveats: Hydrophobic residues at CDR3 positions 6 and 7 were enriched in conventional CD4+ T cells of CD3G-deficient patients.

Primers: 52 TRBV forward and 13 TRBJ reverse. TCRdb keeps only in-frame clones here, not all; method: immunoSEQ multiplex PCR. The table lists about 30,000 clones, approximately 90% of them singletons. These TCRs' antigens remain unknown. Sequencing used conventional CD4+ T cells sorted from blood. These receptors originate from a person between 18 and 30 years old with CD3G deficiency.

This clone was counted only a few times. V usage is TRBV5-4 and J usage is TRBJ2-1; no clear D. Trimming stripped 1 base from V and 8 bases from J, with 4 bases between. This CDR3 has 11 amino acids. Per the germline V gene, CDR1 is SGHNT and CDR2 is YYREEE (reference sequence). CDR3 protein: CASSLNHEQFF. DNA for the CDR3: TGTGCCAGCAGCTTGAACCATGAGCAGTTCTTC. The variable domain in full, with the rest retrieved from reference TRBV5-4 and TRBJ2-1, is ETGVTQSPTHLIKTRGQQVTLRCSSQSGHNTVSWYQQALGQGPQFIFQYYREEENGRGNFPPRFSGLQFPNYSSELNVNALELDDSALYLCASSLNHEQFFGPGTRLTVL.

This chain uses TRBV11-1 with TRBJ2-1; D gene ambiguous. The length of the CDR3 is 15 residues. V lost 2 bases to trimming and J lost 0 bases, with 8 bases between them. CDR1 and CDR2 (germline): SGHAT, FQDESV (reference sequence). CDR3 nucleotides: TGTGCCAGCAGCTTAATAGGGATCTCCTACAATGAGCAGTTCTTC. This encodes CASSLIGISYNEQFF.

This clone came up a few times. As DNA, the CDR3 is TGCAGCGTTGAAGCTACAACTAGCGGGAGGTCATACGAGCAGTACTTC. This codes for CSVEATTSGRSYEQYF. V is TRBV29-1 and J is TRBJ2-7, with TRBD2 matching over 12 bases. CDR3 length equals 16 residues. Trimming at V came to 1 base and at J to 4 bases, leaving 8 bases not matched to a gene. CDR1 is SQVTM, CDR2 ANQGSEA, per germline.

V and J are TRBV6-1 and TRBJ1-2, with a weak D call TRBD1 (5 bases). Germline lookup yields CDR1 MNHNS and CDR2 SASEGT. The V end was cut by 6 bases, the J end by 5 bases, with 13 bases between. There are 13 residues in the CDR3. The CDR3 region is CASRQEPAYGYTF. The DNA of the CDR3 is TGTGCCAGCAGACAGGAGCCAGCATATGGCTACACCTTC.

This clone appeared a single time. The chain employs TRBV19 and TRBJ2-2; D remains unclear. Per germline, CDR1 LNHDA and CDR2 SQIVND (reference sequence). The CDR3 consists of 15 residues. The V gene lost 5 bases and the J gene lost 5 bases, with 15 bases spanning the gap. CDR3 bases: TGTGCCAGTAGTTGGCAGGTCGGCTCGACCGGGGAGCTGTTTTTT. Residues: CASSWQVGSTGELFF.

The chain is built from TRBV28 and TRBJ1-1, with a weak D call TRBD1 (5 bases). Germline lookup yields CDR1 MDHEN and CDR2 SYDVKM. CDR3 length: 14 residues. V lost 6 bases and J lost 0, with 11 bases in between. The CDR3 reads CASRPDRLNTEAFF. The CDR3 coding sequence is TGTGCCAGCAGGCCCGACAGATTGAACACTGAAGCTTTCTTT.

The chain uses TRBV7-9 and TRBJ1-5; D gene uncertain. V lost 1 base and J 5 bases, leaving 9 bases between the germline ends. CDR1 is SEHNR, CDR2 FQNEAQ, per germline (reference sequence). The CDR3 totals 14 residues. The CDR3 DNA reads TGTGCCAGCAGCTTAGGGGCAGAAGATCAGCCCCAGCATTTT. Protein: CASSLGAEDQPQHF.

V usage is TRBV19 and J usage is TRBJ1-1; a weak D match, TRBD1 (6 bases). CDR3 length: 16 amino acids. Between the trimmed V and J ends, which lost 5 bases and 6 bases, there was a span of 22 bases. Germline V gene lookup returns CDR1 LNHDA and CDR2 SQIVND (reference sequence). The CDR3, as DNA: TGTGCCAGTAGTCCTCGGGGCTCTCGGGGGGGCGCTGAAGCTTTCTTT. It encodes CASSPRGSRGGAEAFF.

The gene calls are TRBV11-2 and TRBJ1-1; no clear D. Germline values: CDR1 SGHAT, CDR2 FQNNGV. The CDR3 consists of 16 residues. Trimming took off 0 bases at V and 0 bases at J, with 11 bases between the two ends. The CDR3, as DNA: TGTGCCAGCAGCTTAGATCCCCCAGGACTGAACACTGAAGCTTTCTTT. The encoded protein is CASSLDPPGLNTEAFF.

Details on this clone: One end of the junction varies from germline; a read error may be responsible. The rearrangement joins TRBV7-7 to TRBJ2-2; no clear D. The CDR3 is made up of 12 amino acids. Per the germline V gene, CDR1 is SSHAT and CDR2 is FNYEAQ (reference sequence). CDR3 nucleotides: TGTGCTAGCAGCTTAGAAGGGAGGGAGCTGTTTTTT. As protein: CASSLEGRELFF.